These T cell receptor beta chains were read from a single sample in a study of blood T cells in healthy people across ages. TCRdb analysed the 5' RACE reads with MiXCR anew, one entry per CDR3 protein. This table has over a million distinct CDR3 sequences, under 55% appearing once. Sequences were obtained from blood. Receptor source: a woman in her fifties or sixties in good health. CDR3s include the opening cysteine and the closing phenylalanine or tryptophan.

cdr3_length v_call cdr3_aa
14 TRBV3-1 CASSPWTSEGGYTF
14 TRBV6-6 CASSSGTAEGTQYF
14 TRBV9 CASSVAGLNSPLHF
14 TRBV28 CASPSKRSSYEQYF
13 TRBV5-1 CASRLNPKETQYF
17 TRBV12-3/TRBV12-4 CASSSRPLAGRDTEQFF
14 TRBV9 CASSPSGRGVEQYF
13 TRBV12-3/TRBV12-4 CASSPDQISEQYF
12 TRBV9 CASSATDNEQFF
13 TRBV20-1 CSAGHGMSYEQYF
9 TRBV14 CASSDEQYF
14 TRBV5-1 CASSLTGRRTEAFF
16 TRBV5-6 CASSLGTGGSNQPQHF
15 TRBV25-1 CASTGLAGVSYEQYF
14 TRBV5-1 CASSFTSVVDTQYF
11 TRBV28 CASTGANVLTF
13 TRBV20-1 CSAGGGHYNEQFF
16 TRBV18 CASSPPGDSIRETQYF
15 TRBV7-9 CASSLGGTSAYEQYF
14 TRBV6-1 CASRELAGVDEQYF
18 TRBV7-2 CASSLVGNGRVKQETQYF
14 TRBV11-2 CASSLATLNTEAFF
12 TRBV7-9 CASSLRPNEQFF
16 TRBV4-1 CASSRGPGGLSQPQHF
16 TRBV10-3 CAISEVQPRGYNEQFF
16 TRBV7-9 CAGSLRTGISTDTQYF
13 TRBV6-1 CASAGAVSYEQYF
19 TRBV3-1 CASSHWLQRVPGSYNEQFF
13 TRBV6-2/TRBV6-3 CASSRDVLETQYF
14 TRBV7-3 CASSLMARPYEQYF
15 TRBV11-2 CASSLDNPTQETQYF
13 TRBV18 CASSPVVADTQYF
13 TRBV20-1 CSAREQGLYEQYF
14 TRBV9 CASSQKGADNEQYF
15 TRBV2 CASSEAGTRPGEQYF
16 TRBV5-1 CASSLGQGLGKNIQYF
13 TRBV6-6 CASNQRGYNEQFF
14 TRBV5-5 CASSVDNGFGTQYF
14 TRBV3-1 CASSQEPGNHPQHF
16 TRBV30 CAWSAPQGPGANVLTF
19 TRBV29-1 CSVEGSRTGQRLMNTEAFF
13 TRBV24-1 CAYSGGERQPQHF
13 TRBV20-1 CSADRDRGDEQYF
16 TRBV12-3/TRBV12-4 CASSLTRDKDTDTQYF
14 TRBV6-5 CASRQGESNQPQHF
16 TRBV20-1 CSARDIRAGTVGVRYF
11 TRBV29-1 CSAQSIVEQYF
17 TRBV5-1 CASSSGTSGRASYEQFF
14 TRBV11-2 CASSNRAGGYEQYF
12 TRBV20-1 CSAGREMDEQFF